These 5 T cell receptor beta chains were all obtained from the same sample, sequenced in a study of CD8 T cells in Susac syndrome (dated by TCRdb to between 2018 and 2021). Library generation was performed with the immunoSEQ multiplex PCR assay. RNA was extracted using the RNeasy kit, and roughly 0.45 to 1 microgram was reverse transcribed with random hexamers. TCRdb cleaned the public reads at Q25 with fastp, built clones with MiXCR and kept in-frame beta chains. Every CDR3 protein is listed once, alongside the most common genes and DNA of its rows. This sample has approximately 200,000 distinct CDR3 sequences in its table, and around nine tenths of those were observed once. The ten largest clones take up about 0.12% of the sample. Sequencing used CD8+ T cells from PBMCs. These TCRs come from a human donor with multiple sclerosis.

For the CDR3, the DNA is TGTGCCAGCAGCAGAGGGACTCAGAACGAGCAGTACTTC. Protein sequence: CASSRGTQNEQYF. This sequence joins TRBV5-6 and TRBJ2-7; D may be TRBD2 (6 bases). The V end was cut by 4 bases, the J end by 5 bases, with 13 bases between. This CDR3 spans 13 amino acids. Germline CDR1 reads SGHDT; CDR2 reads YYEEEE.

The chain is built from TRBV15 and TRBJ1-4, with D tentatively TRBD1 (6 bases). This CDR3 region has 17 residues. V was cut by 4 bases and J by 8 bases, with 23 bases left in between. Germline V gene sequence: CDR1 LNHNV, CDR2 YYDKDF (reference sequence). CDR3 region: CATSMPPWETGNEKLFF. The CDR3 region has the DNA TGTGCCACCAGCATGCCCCCCTGGGAAACAGGGAACGAAAAACTGTTTTTT.

This rearrangement joins TRBV6-5 to TRBJ2-7; no clear D. CDR3 length equals 13 residues. Trimming left V 6 bases short and J 2 bases short, with 11 bases between. Per germline, CDR1 MNHEY and CDR2 SVGAGI. In DNA, the CDR3 is TGTGCCAGCAGGCCGGACGGTCCCTACGAGCAGTACTTC. It is translated as CASRPDGPYEQYF.

The V gene is TRBV5-4, the J gene TRBJ1-1; D remains unclear. The CDR3 is 13 residues long. The germline V gene has CDR1 SGHNT and CDR2 YYREEE (reference sequence). Trimming pared 7 bases from V and 1 base from J, leaving 11 bases between. The CDR3 protein is CASAGRENTEAFF. The CDR3 bases are TGTGCCAGCGCTGGGAGGGAGAACACTGAAGCTTTCTTT.

The chain uses TRBV29-1 and TRBJ1-3; unclear D gene. V was cut by 4 bases and J by 0 bases, with 4 bases left in between. Germline V gives CDR1 SQVTM, CDR2 ANQGSEA. The CDR3 consists of 12 residues. The CDR3 coding sequence is TGCAGCGTTGTGGGCTCTGGAAACACCATATATTTT. Protein: CSVVGSGNTIYF.